This T cell receptor (beta chain) was retrieved from a study of T cells expressing NK-cell markers. TCRdb re-called the 5' RACE reads; every CDR3 protein appears as one record, without DNA. This table lists 440,000 or so distinct CDR3 sequences. Germline assignment: CDR1 SQVTM and CDR2 ANQGSEA. This CDR3 region has 13 residues. What was sequenced was blood T cells: a sorted CD56 or NKG2C T cell subset, CD4+ or CD8+ T cells, or bulk PBMC T cells (not recorded which). This sequence joins TRBV29-1 and TRBJ2-7; TCRdb reports TRBD1, a call that lacks DNA to check it against. This clonotype originated in a woman between 18 and 70 years old in good health. This CDR3 is CSVVPGKSYEQYF.